This T cell receptor beta chain is drawn from a study of blood T cells in healthy people across ages. Extraction of total RNA produced a minimum of 5 micrograms from each sample. The V end was cut by 4 bases, the J end by 1 base, with 8 bases between. Per the germline V gene, CDR1 is SQVTM and CDR2 is ANQGSEA. The CDR3 runs 13 residues. This clonotype turned up a few times. Then a second PCR, running roughly 7 to 11 cycles, was carried out with a sample-barcoded 5' primer and a J-beta primer mix. Through a template-switch adaptor with 12 random nucleotides, each cDNA molecule received a tag. TCRdb reprocessed the 5' RACE reads with MiXCR, giving one entry per CDR3 protein. The sample includes hundreds of thousands of distinct CDR3 sequences, roughly 32% of them seen just once.

The material sequenced was blood. This TCR came from a woman over 75 in good health. The chain employs TRBV29-1 and TRBJ1-3, with D unresolved. The DNA for the CDR3 is TGCAGCGTTGTTGCGGGGTCTGGAAACACCATATATTTT. Its protein is CSVVAGSGNTIYF. The full variable domain, with the rest looked up from reference TRBV29-1 and TRBJ1-3, is SAVISQKPSRDICQRGTSLTIQCQVDSQVTMMFWYRQQPGQSLTLIATANQGSEATYESGFVIDKFPISRPNLTFSTLTVSNMSPEDSSIYLCSVVAGSGNTIYFGEGSWLTVV.